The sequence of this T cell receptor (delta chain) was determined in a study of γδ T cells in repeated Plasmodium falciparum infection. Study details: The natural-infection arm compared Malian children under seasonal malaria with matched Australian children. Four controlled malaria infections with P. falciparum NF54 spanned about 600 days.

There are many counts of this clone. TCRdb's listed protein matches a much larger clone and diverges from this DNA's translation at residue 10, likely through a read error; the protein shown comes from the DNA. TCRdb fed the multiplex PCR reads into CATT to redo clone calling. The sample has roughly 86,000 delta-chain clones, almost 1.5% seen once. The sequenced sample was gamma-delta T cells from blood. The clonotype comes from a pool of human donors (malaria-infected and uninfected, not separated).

CDR3 protein: CACDTAGVLQYTDKLIF. The DNA for the CDR3 is TGTGCCTGTGACACCGCCGGGGTTCTCCAGTACACCGATAAACTCATCTTT. The chain is built from TRDV2 and TRDJ1; D uncertain. The J gene, left out of TCRdb, was set here by checking the DNA against germline. V lost 0 bases, J lost 0 bases, and 16 bases lay in between. The V gene's germline CDR1 is GEAIGNYY and CDR2 EKD. There are 17 residues in the CDR3.